This T cell receptor beta chain is drawn from a study of patients and donors after allogeneic stem cell transplantation. Germline values: CDR1 SGHTA, CDR2 FQGTGA. The CDR3 extends over 15 amino acids. The junction had 13 bases not matched to a gene; V was cut back by 8 bases and J by 7 bases. TCRdb redid the calling of the RT-PCR reads with MiXCR, one entry per CDR3 protein. The table has 2,000 to 3,000 distinct CDR3 sequences, roughly 16% seen once. This clonotype is medium-sized by share. Sequencing was carried out using blood, either unsorted or a sorted T cell fraction (not recorded which). V usage is TRBV7-3 and J usage is TRBJ2-1; 8 nucleotides match TRBD1. This TCR derives from a human donor who was either an allogeneic HSCT recipient or a stem cell or donor lymphocyte infusion donor (not recorded which). It is not recorded whose cells these are; they may come from a transplant donor. The CDR3 sequence: CASSSSGTGLNEQFF. In DNA, the CDR3 is TGTGCCAGCTCTTCCTCCGGGACAGGATTAAATGAGCAGTTCTTC.